Listed below are T cell receptor beta chains from one sample, sequenced in a study of blood T cell repertoires in COVID-19. Data came from immunoSEQ multiplex PCR; TCRdb stores just in-frame clones and leaves some out. The sample consists of about 29,000 clones, approximately 87% of them appearing once. Sequences were obtained from peripheral blood. These receptors were obtained from a human donor with active COVID-19. The donor label of this sample is uncertain. Each CDR3 is given with its conserved first and last residue. A D gene is named only where the DNA matches it firmly. Rows give clone size only sometimes, using once, few, many, or a class for an expanded clone.

J gene: TRBJ2-4
D gene: TRBD2
V gene: TRBV6-2/TRBV6-3
clone size: -
CDR3 DNA: TGTGCCAGCAGTTACCTCCTAGCGGGGGGTTTACTAGCCAAAAACATTCAGTACTTC
CDR3 protein: CASSYLLAGGLLAKNIQYF

J gene: TRBJ2-1
D gene: TRBD2
V gene: TRBV5-1
clone size: -
CDR3 DNA: TGCGCCAGCAGCGGACAGGGACTAGCGGGGGGGACCTACAATGAGCAGTTCTTC
CDR3 protein: CASSGQGLAGGTYNEQFF

J gene: TRBJ1-5
D gene: -
V gene: TRBV7-9
clone size: -
CDR3 DNA: TGTGCCAGCAGCTTAGCCGGTGTTAATCAGCCCCAGCATTTT
CDR3 protein: CASSLAGVNQPQHF

J gene: TRBJ2-5
D gene: -
V gene: TRBV5-6
clone size: once
CDR3 DNA: TGTGCCAGCAGCTTGGTACAGGGTCAAGAGACCCAGTACTTC
CDR3 protein: CASSLVQGQETQYF

J gene: TRBJ2-3
D gene: -
V gene: TRBV28
clone size: once
CDR3 DNA: TGTGCCAGCAGTTTCCCAGGGTTGTACACAGATACGCAGTATTTT
CDR3 protein: CASSFPGLYTDTQYF

J gene: TRBJ2-7
D gene: TRBD1
V gene: TRBV4-2
clone size: -
CDR3 DNA: TGTGCCAGCAGCCAAGGGTTAGCGGACAGGGCAACCTTC
CDR3 protein: CASSQGLADRATF

J gene: TRBJ2-7
D gene: TRBD2
V gene: TRBV29-1
clone size: once
CDR3 DNA: TGCAGCGCCAGCGGGGGATCGCCCTACGAGCAGTACTTC
CDR3 protein: CSASGGSPYEQYF

J gene: TRBJ1-4
D gene: TRBD1
V gene: TRBV5-1
clone size: -
CDR3 DNA: TGCGCCAGCAGCCCAACAGGGGGCTGGGATGAAAAACTGTTTTTT
CDR3 protein: CASSPTGGWDEKLFF

J gene: TRBJ2-3
D gene: -
V gene: TRBV4-3
clone size: -
CDR3 DNA: TGCGCCAGCAGCCAAGAAGGTTGGGGCCGGGATACGCAGTATTTT
CDR3 protein: CASSQEGWGRDTQYF

J gene: TRBJ2-1
D gene: TRBD1
V gene: TRBV5-8
clone size: -
CDR3 DNA: TGTGCCAGCAGCTTCCGGGACAGGTACAATGAGCAGTTCTTC
CDR3 protein: CASSFRDRYNEQFF

J gene: TRBJ2-7
D gene: -
V gene: TRBV11-2
clone size: -
CDR3 DNA: TGTGCCAGCAGCTTAAATCCGGCAGGCCTCTCCTACGAGCAGTACTTC
CDR3 protein: CASSLNPAGLSYEQYF

J gene: TRBJ2-3
D gene: TRBD2
V gene: TRBV3-1/TRBV3-2
clone size: -
CDR3 DNA: TGTGCCAGCAGCCAAGCAGCGGGGGGGCCGGATACGCAGTATTTT
CDR3 protein: CASSQAAGGPDTQYF

J gene: TRBJ1-4
D gene: -
V gene: TRBV18
clone size: -
CDR3 DNA: TGTGCCAGCTCACCACGGGCAGCCAATGAAAAACTGTTTTTT
CDR3 protein: CASSPRAANEKLFF

J gene: TRBJ1-2
D gene: -
V gene: TRBV5-8
clone size: -
CDR3 DNA: TGTGCCAGCATCATTTACGGGGGGGATGGCTACACCTTC
CDR3 protein: CASIIYGGDGYTF

J gene: TRBJ2-2
D gene: TRBD2
V gene: TRBV6-1
clone size: -
CDR3 DNA: TGTGCCAGCCGTGACAGGGGGTCTAGCGGGAGGCTTCAGACCGGGGAGCTGTTTTTT
CDR3 protein: CASRDRGSSGRLQTGELFF

J gene: TRBJ2-3
D gene: TRBD1
V gene: TRBV6-5
clone size: -
CDR3 DNA: TGTGCCAGCAGTCCCGGGACAGGGGCTGGAGATACGCAGTATTTT
CDR3 protein: CASSPGTGAGDTQYF

J gene: TRBJ2-4
D gene: TRBD2
V gene: TRBV24-1
clone size: once
CDR3 DNA: TGTGCCACCAGTGATACGGCGGGAGGTAAGGACATTCAGTACTTC
CDR3 protein: CATSDTAGGKDIQYF

J gene: TRBJ2-1
D gene: TRBD2
V gene: TRBV10-1
clone size: few
CDR3 DNA: TGCGCCAGCAGTGCTAGCGGGGTATATGAGCAGTTCTTC
CDR3 protein: CASSASGVYEQFF

J gene: TRBJ2-1
D gene: -
V gene: TRBV7-2
clone size: once
CDR3 DNA: TGTGCCAGCAGCTTCAGCTCCTACAATGAGCAGTTCTTC
CDR3 protein: CASSFSSYNEQFF

J gene: TRBJ1-1
D gene: -
V gene: TRBV19
clone size: -
CDR3 DNA: TGTGCCAGTAGCCACAGGGAACCCCTTGCTGAAGCTTTCTTT
CDR3 protein: CASSHREPLAEAFF

J gene: TRBJ2-2
D gene: TRBD1
V gene: TRBV5-4
clone size: -
CDR3 DNA: TGTGCCAGCAGCCCGGAGACAGGGTGGAACACCGGGGAGCTGTTTTTT
CDR3 protein: CASSPETGWNTGELFF

J gene: TRBJ2-5
D gene: TRBD2
V gene: TRBV14
clone size: once
CDR3 DNA: TGTGCCAGCAGCCTTAGCGGGGTCCAAGAGACCCAGTACTTC
CDR3 protein: CASSLSGVQETQYF

J gene: TRBJ2-2
D gene: -
V gene: TRBV4-3
clone size: once
CDR3 DNA: TGCGCCAGCAGCCAAGATCGAACATTCGCGAACACCGGGGAGCTGTTTTTT
CDR3 protein: CASSQDRTFANTGELFF

J gene: TRBJ1-5
D gene: -
V gene: TRBV10-2
clone size: once
CDR3 DNA: TGCGCCAGCAGTGACCAGGGCGGGAGTCAGCCCCAGCATTTT
CDR3 protein: CASSDQGGSQPQHF

J gene: TRBJ2-7
D gene: -
V gene: TRBV25-1
clone size: -
CDR3 DNA: TGTGCCAGCAGGAACTCAGGGGGAGGCGAGCAGTACTTC
CDR3 protein: CASRNSGGGEQYF

J gene: TRBJ2-7
D gene: TRBD2
V gene: TRBV7-9
clone size: -
CDR3 DNA: TGTGCCAGCAGCCCCCTAGCGGGGGGTTACGAGCAGTACTTC
CDR3 protein: CASSPLAGGYEQYF

J gene: TRBJ1-5
D gene: -
V gene: TRBV7-2
clone size: -
CDR3 DNA: TGTGCCAGCAGCTTAGAGCCTAATCAGCCCCAGCATTTT
CDR3 protein: CASSLEPNQPQHF

J gene: TRBJ2-5
D gene: TRBD2
V gene: TRBV5-1
clone size: -
CDR3 DNA: TGCGCCAGCACTGGACTAGCGGGGGTGCCCTCCCCGGGAGAGACCCAGTACTTC
CDR3 protein: CASTGLAGVPSPGETQYF

J gene: TRBJ1-3
D gene: -
V gene: TRBV6-5
clone size: once
CDR3 DNA: TGTGCCAGCAGTTATGGGGGCGGAAACACCATATATTTT
CDR3 protein: CASSYGGGNTIYF

J gene: TRBJ2-5
D gene: TRBD1
V gene: TRBV5-4
clone size: -
CDR3 DNA: TGTGCCAGCAGCCCTGGAGGGTGGGACAGGGGGACCCAAGAGACCCAGTACTTC
CDR3 protein: CASSPGGWDRGTQETQYF

J gene: TRBJ2-3
D gene: -
V gene: TRBV2
clone size: -
CDR3 DNA: TGTGCCAGCAGTGAAGTCCGGAGTGCAGATACGCAGTATTTT
CDR3 protein: CASSEVRSADTQYF

J gene: TRBJ2-5
D gene: TRBD1
V gene: TRBV25-1
clone size: -
CDR3 DNA: TGTGCCAGCAGTCCCCTGGGTCGGGACAGGCAAGAGACCCAGTACTTC
CDR3 protein: CASSPLGRDRQETQYF

J gene: TRBJ2-3
D gene: TRBD2
V gene: TRBV7-3
clone size: -
CDR3 DNA: TGTGCCAGCACCCGTAGCGGGGGGAGCACAGATACGCAGTATTTT
CDR3 protein: CASTRSGGSTDTQYF

J gene: TRBJ2-6
D gene: -
V gene: TRBV15
clone size: -
CDR3 DNA: TGTGCCACCAGCAGGGGGCACTCTGGGGCCAACGTCCTGACTTTC
CDR3 protein: CATSRGHSGANVLTF

J gene: TRBJ2-2
D gene: -
V gene: TRBV5-5
clone size: once
CDR3 DNA: TGTGCCAGCATCCCCGACGCCGGAGAGAACACCGGGGAGCTGTTTTTT
CDR3 protein: CASIPDAGENTGELFF

J gene: TRBJ1-2
D gene: -
V gene: TRBV30
clone size: -
CDR3 DNA: TGTGCCTGGACTCCCGGTCCCAGGGGCTACACCTTC
CDR3 protein: CAWTPGPRGYTF